This T cell receptor beta chain is from a study of T cells after posttransplantation cyclophosphamide. Whole-study results and caveats: Later post-transplant blood repertoires were often dominated by donor CD8+ memory clones.

The protocol was immunoSEQ multiplex PCR, while the TCRdb copy is restricted to in-frame clones and leaves out a portion. The sample holds some 46,000 clones, and no clone turns up only once. V lost 1 base to trimming and J lost 3 bases; unmatched junction nucleotides: 2. The germline V gene has CDR1 SGHVS and CDR2 FQNEAQ. The CDR3 covers 14 residues. This clone was counted only a few times. The antigen remains unidentified. The V and J genes are TRBV7-8 and TRBJ2-7, with TRBD1 matching over 8 bases. This clonotype originated in a middle-aged man in good health, CMV-negative, and a related stem cell transplant donor. Sequences were obtained from PBMCs. The CDR3 coding sequence is TGTGCCAGCAGCTTAGGGACAGGGCTCTACGAGCAGTACTTC. Translated: CASSLGTGLYEQYF.